This is a list of T cell receptor beta chains from one sample in a study of beta chain features in type 1 diabetes. Data came from immunoSEQ multiplex PCR; TCRdb stores just in-frame clones and leaves some out. The data show about 190,000 clones, with around 8% seen just once and approximately 0.85% held by the top ten. Sequenced material: central memory CD4+ T cells from blood. Receptor source: a woman aged 40 to 50 with type 1 diabetes. The CDR3 runs from the conserved cysteine through the conserved F or W. A D gene is named only where the DNA matches it firmly. Only some rows state a clone size, as once, few, many or a class for expanded clones.

j_gene | len | abundance | d_gene | v_gene | CDR3aa | CDR3nt
TRBJ1-5 | 14 | few | TRBD1 | TRBV2 | CASSPLTGDQPQHF | TGTGCCAGCAGTCCATTAACAGGGGATCAGCCCCAGCATTTT
TRBJ2-7 | 11 | many | . | TRBV29-1 | CSVEIRYEQYF | TGCAGCGTTGAAATCCGTTACGAGCAGTACTTC
TRBJ2-1 | 15 | few | TRBD2 | TRBV4-3 | CASSQELAGGREQFF | TGCGCCAGCAGCCAGGAACTAGCGGGAGGAAGGGAGCAGTTCTTC
TRBJ1-2 | 13 | . | . | TRBV18 | CASSNGQEYGYTF | TGTGCCAGCTCGAATGGACAAGAATATGGCTACACCTTC
TRBJ2-5 | 15 | few | . | TRBV25-1 | CASSGLDRRQETQYF | TGTGCCAGCAGTGGGCTCGACAGGCGCCAAGAGACCCAGTACTTC
TRBJ2-7 | 12 | . | . | TRBV7-6 | CASSTGGYEQYF | TGTGCCAGCAGCACCGGAGGGTACGAGCAGTACTTC
TRBJ2-7 | 15 | . | . | TRBV5-1 | CASSLQEGPAYEQYF | TGCGCCAGCAGCTTGCAGGAAGGTCCTGCCTACGAGCAGTACTTC
TRBJ1-5 | 15 | . | . | TRBV5-1 | CASRAGTGSNQPQHF | TGCGCCAGCAGGGCAGGCACGGGGAGCAATCAGCCCCAGCATTTT
TRBJ1-3 | 13 | . | TRBD1 | TRBV29-1 | CSVEDRAGNTIYF | TGCAGCGTTGAGGACAGGGCCGGAAACACCATATATTTT
TRBJ2-1 | 13 | . | . | TRBV16 | CASSAYSNNEQFF | TGTGCCAGCAGCGCGTATTCTAACAATGAGCAGTTCTTC